This T cell receptor beta chain was obtained from a study of graft-versus-host responses after intestinal transplantation. Here immunoSEQ multiplex PCR was the method, and the copy in TCRdb shows in-frame clones only, minus some. The sample contains about 27,000 clones, 90% to 95% of which appear only once. This clone was counted once. Its antigen is not known. Study results and limitations: Maximum circulating GvH clone levels tracked with early post-transplant HvG decreases. Individuals who had graft-donor T cell macrochimerism had allografts that showed high graft-versus-host to host-versus-graft clonal ratios.

CDR3 size: 15 residues. The germline V gene encodes CDR1 MGHRA and CDR2 YSYEKL. Trimming cost V 0 bases and J 0 bases, with 8 bases left between them. Sample: PBMCs, taken 18 days after transplant. The receptor's source is a human patient who received an intestinal transplant, so some T cells may come from the graft donor. The V gene is TRBV4-1, the J gene TRBJ2-5; D gene ambiguous. Written as DNA, the CDR3 is TGCGCCAGCAGCCAAGACGAGCAGTACCAAGAGACCCAGTACTTC. Encoded protein: CASSQDEQYQETQYF.